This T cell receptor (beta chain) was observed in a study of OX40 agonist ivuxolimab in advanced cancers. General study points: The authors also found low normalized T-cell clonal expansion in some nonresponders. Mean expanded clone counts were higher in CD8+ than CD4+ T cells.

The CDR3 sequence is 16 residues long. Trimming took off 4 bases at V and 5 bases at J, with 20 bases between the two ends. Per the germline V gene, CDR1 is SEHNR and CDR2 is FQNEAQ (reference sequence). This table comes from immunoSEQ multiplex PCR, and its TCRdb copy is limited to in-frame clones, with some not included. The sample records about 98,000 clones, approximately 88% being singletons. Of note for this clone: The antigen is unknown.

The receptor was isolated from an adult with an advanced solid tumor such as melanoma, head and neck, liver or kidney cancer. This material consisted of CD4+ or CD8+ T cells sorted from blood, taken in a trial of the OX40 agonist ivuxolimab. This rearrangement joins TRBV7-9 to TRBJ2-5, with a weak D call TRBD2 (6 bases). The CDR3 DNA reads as TGTGCCAGCAGCTACCATTGGGGGGTCTCCCGGGAGACCCAGTACTTC. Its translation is CASSYHWGVSRETQYF.